One sample yielded the 5 T cell receptor beta chains listed below, sequenced in a study of T-cell memory formation after mild COVID-19. One entry per CDR3 protein results from TCRdb running MiXCR on the 5' RACE reads. The table shows fewer than 350,000 distinct CDR3 sequences, with over 7% occurring only once. Sequencing input: PBMCs or a T cell subset sorted from them (not recorded which). The origin of the receptors is a man aged 18 to 35 who had mild COVID-19 (a few samples of this study predate the infection). Cell type and time point are not known.

CDR3 sequence reads: CASSALAGDNTGELFF. The CDR3 coding sequence is TGCGCCAGCAGCGCGCTAGCGGGGGATAACACCGGGGAGCTGTTTTTT. This sequence joins TRBV5-1 and TRBJ2-2; TRBD2 matches at 10 bases. CDR3 size: 16 residues. The trim removed 4 bases at V and 2 bases at J, leaving 5 bases unmatched. Germline V CDR1 and CDR2: SGHRS, YFSETQ. Full variable domain (outside the CDR3, taken from reference TRBV5-1 and TRBJ2-2): KAGVTQTPRYLIKTRGQQVTLSCSPISGHRSVSWYQQTPGQGLQFLFEYFSETQRNKGNFPGRFSGRQFSNSRSEMNVSTLELGDSALYLCASSALAGDNTGELFFGEGSRLTVL.

This clonotype appeared a few times. V and J are TRBV20-1 and TRBJ2-1, with D uncertain. The V gene lost 5 bases and the J gene lost 0 bases, with 14 bases spanning the gap. The CDR3 contains 15 residues. CDR1 is DFQATT, CDR2 SNEGSKA, per germline (reference sequence). The CDR3 is CSAEVDPSSYNEQFF. CDR3 coding DNA: TGCAGTGCTGAGGTAGATCCGAGCTCCTACAATGAGCAGTTCTTC.

This clonotype was counted between two and nine times. The chain employs TRBV27 and TRBJ2-5; 13 bases are shared with TRBD2. The CDR3 length is 14 residues. Germline V gene lookup returns CDR1 MNHEY and CDR2 SMNVEV (reference sequence). V was clipped by 6 bases and J by 5 bases; unmatched bases: 3. CDR3 DNA sequence: TGTGCCAGCAGCATACTAGCGGGGGGGGAGACCCAGTACTTC. It is translated as CASSILAGGETQYF.

The chain combines TRBV18 with TRBJ1-4; tentatively, D is TRBD1 (5 bases). V was shortened by 0 bases and J by 8 bases, with 13 bases between the two germline ends. Germline CDR1 KGHSH, CDR2 LQKENI. The CDR3 has 15 amino acids. As DNA, the CDR3 is TGTGCCAGCTCACCACCGGCAGGGAAAACCGAAAAACTGTTTTTT. Translating it yields CASSPPAGKTEKLFF.

Many counts were recorded for this clonotype. The rearrangement joins TRBV19 to TRBJ2-5; no clear D. CDR1 and CDR2 (germline): LNHDA, SQIVND (reference sequence). Trimming shortened V by 1 base and J by 2 bases, and 2 bases separated the two germline ends. The CDR3 is 12 residues long. CDR3 bases: TGTGCCAGTAGTATAGGTCAAGAGACCCAGTACTTC. Its translation is CASSIGQETQYF.